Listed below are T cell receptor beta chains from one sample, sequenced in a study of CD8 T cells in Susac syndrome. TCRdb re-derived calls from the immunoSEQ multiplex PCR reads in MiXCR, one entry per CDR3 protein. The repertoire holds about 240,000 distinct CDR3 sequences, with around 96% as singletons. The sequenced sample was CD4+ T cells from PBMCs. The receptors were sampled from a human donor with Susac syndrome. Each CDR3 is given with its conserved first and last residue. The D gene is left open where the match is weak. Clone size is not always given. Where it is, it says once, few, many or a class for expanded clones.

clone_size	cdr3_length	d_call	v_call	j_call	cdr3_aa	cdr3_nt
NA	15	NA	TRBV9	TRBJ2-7	CASSPRGELAYEQYF	TGTGCCAGCAGCCCCCGAGGGGAGTTAGCTTACGAGCAGTACTTC
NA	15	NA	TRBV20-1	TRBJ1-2	CSARDNRNLNGGYTF	TGCAGTGCTAGAGATAACCGGAATCTAAACGGTGGCTACACCTTC
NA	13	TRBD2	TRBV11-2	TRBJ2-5	CASSRYIAGTQYF	TGTGCCAGCAGCCGATATATAGCGGGGACCCAGTACTTC
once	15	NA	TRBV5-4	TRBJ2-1	CASSFPGRVNNEQFF	TGTGCCAGCAGCTTTCCGGGGCGGGTCAACAATGAGCAGTTCTTC
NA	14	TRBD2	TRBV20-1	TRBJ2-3	CSASLAGGADTQYF	TGCAGTGCATCACTAGCGGGAGGAGCAGATACGCAGTATTTT
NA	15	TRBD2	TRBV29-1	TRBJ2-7	CSVREASGISYEQYF	TGCAGCGTTCGAGAGGCTAGCGGAATCTCCTACGAGCAGTACTTC
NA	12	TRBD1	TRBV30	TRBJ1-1	CAWSRTGTEAFF	TGTGCCTGGAGTCGGACAGGCACTGAAGCTTTCTTT
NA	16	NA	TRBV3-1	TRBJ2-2	CASSQGPAVNTGELFF	TGTGCCAGCAGCCAGGGTCCAGCGGTAAACACCGGGGAGCTGTTTTTT
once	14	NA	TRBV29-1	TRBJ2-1	CSVDVARSYNEQFF	TGCAGCGTTGACGTAGCTCGCTCCTACAATGAGCAGTTCTTC
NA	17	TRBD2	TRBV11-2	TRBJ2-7	CASSLDGLAGSPYEQYF	TGTGCCAGCAGCTTAGATGGACTAGCGGGGAGCCCCTACGAGCAGTACTTC
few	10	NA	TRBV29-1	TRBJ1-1	CSVVWTEAFF	TGCAGCGTTGTTTGGACAGAAGCTTTCTTT
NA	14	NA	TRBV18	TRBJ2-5	CASSPGQHGETQYF	TGTGCCAGCTCACCAGGGCAGCATGGGGAGACCCAGTACTTC
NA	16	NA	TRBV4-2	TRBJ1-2	CASSQDPRTDNYGYTF	TGTGCCAGCAGCCAAGATCCCCGGACAGACAACTATGGCTACACCTTC
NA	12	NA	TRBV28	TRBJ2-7	CASSTKATEQYF	TGTGCCAGCAGTACGAAAGCGACAGAGCAGTACTTC
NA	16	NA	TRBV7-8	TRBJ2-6	CASSFQVNSGANVLTF	TGTGCCAGCAGCTTTCAGGTTAACTCTGGGGCCAACGTCCTGACTTTC
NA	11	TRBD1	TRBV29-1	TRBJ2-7	CSAQGAREQYF	TGCAGCGCCCAGGGGGCGCGGGAGCAGTACTTC
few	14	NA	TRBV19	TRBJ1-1	CASSLGTENTEAFF	TGTGCCAGTAGTCTGGGGACGGAGAACACTGAAGCTTTCTTT
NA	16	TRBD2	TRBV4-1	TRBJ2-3	CASSLLASISTDTQYF	TGCGCCAGCAGTTTACTAGCGTCAATTAGCACAGATACGCAGTATTTT
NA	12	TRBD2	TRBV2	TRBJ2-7	CASRASGTQQYF	TGTGCCAGCCGGGCTAGCGGGACCCAGCAGTACTTC
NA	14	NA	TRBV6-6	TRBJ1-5	CASRGLDSNQPQHF	TGTGCCAGCAGGGGGTTGGACAGCAATCAGCCCCAGCATTTT
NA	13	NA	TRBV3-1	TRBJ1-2	CASSTEANYGYTF	TGTGCCAGCAGCACTGAGGCTAACTATGGCTACACCTTC
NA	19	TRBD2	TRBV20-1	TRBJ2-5	CSASIASGTSGRLLETQYF	TGCAGTGCTAGTATCGCCTCCGGAACTAGCGGGAGGCTGTTAGAGACCCAGTACTTC
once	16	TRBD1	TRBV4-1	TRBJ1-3	CASSQPNRGLGNTIYF	TGCGCCAGCAGCCAACCAAACAGGGGGCTTGGAAACACCATATATTTT
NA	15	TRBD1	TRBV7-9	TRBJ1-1	CASSFRGAMNTEAFF	TGTGCCAGCAGCTTCAGGGGGGCCATGAACACTGAAGCTTTCTTT
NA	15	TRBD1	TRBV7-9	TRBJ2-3	CASSPGQGTTDTQYF	TGTGCCAGCAGCCCGGGACAGGGAACGACAGATACGCAGTATTTT
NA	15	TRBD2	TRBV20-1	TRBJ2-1	CSARTSGATYNEQFF	TGCAGTGCTAGAACTAGCGGGGCCACCTACAATGAGCAGTTCTTC
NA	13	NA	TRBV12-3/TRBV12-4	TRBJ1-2	CASSLAISSGYTF	TGTGCCAGCAGTTTAGCGATCAGTAGTGGCTACACCTTC
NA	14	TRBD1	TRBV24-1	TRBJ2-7	CATSAPGTGDEQYF	TGTGCCACCAGTGCCCCCGGGACAGGGGACGAGCAGTACTTC
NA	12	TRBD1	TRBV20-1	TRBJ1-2	CSGTGTGYGYTF	TGCAGTGGGACGGGGACAGGCTATGGCTACACCTTC
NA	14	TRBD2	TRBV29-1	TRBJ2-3	CSVRLAGSTDTQYF	TGCAGCGTGCGACTAGCGGGTAGCACAGATACGCAGTATTTT
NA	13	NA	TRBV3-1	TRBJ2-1	CASSQDQYNEQFF	TGTGCCAGCAGCCAAGATCAGTACAATGAGCAGTTCTTC
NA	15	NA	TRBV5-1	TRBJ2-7	CASSFQAGISYEQYF	TGCGCCAGCAGCTTCCAAGCGGGTATCTCCTACGAGCAGTACTTC
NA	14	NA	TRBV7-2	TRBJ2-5	CASSRRDTPWTQYF	TGTGCCAGCAGCCGCCGGGACACCCCGTGGACCCAGTACTTC
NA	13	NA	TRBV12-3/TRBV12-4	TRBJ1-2	CASSFGYHDGYTF	TGTGCCAGCAGTTTCGGATACCACGATGGCTACACCTTC
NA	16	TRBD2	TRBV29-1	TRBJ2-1	CSVPGTSGSSYNEQFF	TGCAGCGTTCCCGGGACTAGCGGGAGCTCCTACAATGAGCAGTTCTTC
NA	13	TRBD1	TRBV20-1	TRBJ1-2	CSALRQGAQGYTF	TGCAGTGCCCTTAGACAGGGGGCTCAGGGCTACACCTTC
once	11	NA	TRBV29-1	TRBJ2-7	CSVERAAEQYF	TGCAGCGTTGAGCGAGCGGCCGAGCAGTACTTC
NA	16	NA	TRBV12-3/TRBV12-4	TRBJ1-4	CASSFGGRSTNEKLFF	TGTGCCAGCAGTTTTGGGGGCAGATCAACTAATGAAAAACTGTTTTTT
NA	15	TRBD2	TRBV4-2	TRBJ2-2	CASSQGAGAAGELFF	TGTGCCAGCAGCCAAGGAGCGGGAGCAGCCGGGGAGCTGTTTTTT
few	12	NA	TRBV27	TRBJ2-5	CASRGVQETQYF	TGTGCCAGCAGGGGAGTCCAAGAGACCCAGTACTTC